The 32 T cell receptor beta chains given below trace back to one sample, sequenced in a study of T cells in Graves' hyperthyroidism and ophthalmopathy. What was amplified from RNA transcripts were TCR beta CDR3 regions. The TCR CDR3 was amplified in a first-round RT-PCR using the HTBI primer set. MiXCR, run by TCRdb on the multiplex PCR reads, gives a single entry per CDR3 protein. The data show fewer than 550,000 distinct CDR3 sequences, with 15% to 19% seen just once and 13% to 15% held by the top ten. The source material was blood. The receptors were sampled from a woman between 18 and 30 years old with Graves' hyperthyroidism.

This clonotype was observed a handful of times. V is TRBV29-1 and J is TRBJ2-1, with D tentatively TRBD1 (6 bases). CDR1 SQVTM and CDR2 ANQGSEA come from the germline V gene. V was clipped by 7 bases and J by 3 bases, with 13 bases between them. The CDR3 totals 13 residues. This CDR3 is CSGDGQNYNEQFF. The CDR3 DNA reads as TGCAGCGGAGATGGACAGAACTACAATGAGCAGTTCTTC.

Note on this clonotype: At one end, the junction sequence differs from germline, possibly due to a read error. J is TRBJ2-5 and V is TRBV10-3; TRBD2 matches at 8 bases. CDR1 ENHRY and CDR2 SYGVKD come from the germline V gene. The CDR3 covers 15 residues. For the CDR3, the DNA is TGTGCCAGCAGTGAACAAGCGGGGGAACAAGAGACCCAGTACTTC. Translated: CASSEQAGEQETQYF.

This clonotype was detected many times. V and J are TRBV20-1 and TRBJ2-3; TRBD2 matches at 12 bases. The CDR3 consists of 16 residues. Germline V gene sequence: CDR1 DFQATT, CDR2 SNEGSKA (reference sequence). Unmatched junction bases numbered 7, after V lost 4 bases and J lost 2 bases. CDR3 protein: CSAIGLAGLNTDTQYF. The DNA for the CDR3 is TGCAGTGCTATCGGACTAGCGGGGCTCAACACAGATACGCAGTATTTT.

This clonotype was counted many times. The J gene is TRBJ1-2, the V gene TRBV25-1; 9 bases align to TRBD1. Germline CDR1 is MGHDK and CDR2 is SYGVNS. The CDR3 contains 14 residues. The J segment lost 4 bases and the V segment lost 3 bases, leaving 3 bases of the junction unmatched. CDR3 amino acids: CASSEATGGYGYTF. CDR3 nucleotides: TGTGCCAGCAGTGAGGCGACAGGGGGCTATGGCTACACCTTC.

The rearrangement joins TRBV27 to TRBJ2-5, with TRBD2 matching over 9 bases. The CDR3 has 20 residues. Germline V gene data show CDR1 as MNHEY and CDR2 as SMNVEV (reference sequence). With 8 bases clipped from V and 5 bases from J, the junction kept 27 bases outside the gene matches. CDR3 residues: CASGDLPGLAALGARETQYF. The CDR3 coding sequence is TGTGCCAGCGGTGATCTTCCGGGACTAGCCGCGCTCGGGGCCCGGGAGACCCAGTACTTC.

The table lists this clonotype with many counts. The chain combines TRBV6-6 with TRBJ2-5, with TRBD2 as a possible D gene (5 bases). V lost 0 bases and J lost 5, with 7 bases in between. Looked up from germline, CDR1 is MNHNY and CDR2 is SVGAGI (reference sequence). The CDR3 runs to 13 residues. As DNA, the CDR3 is TGTGCCAGCAGTTACTCGGAGGCGGAGACCCAGTACTTC. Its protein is CASSYSEAETQYF.

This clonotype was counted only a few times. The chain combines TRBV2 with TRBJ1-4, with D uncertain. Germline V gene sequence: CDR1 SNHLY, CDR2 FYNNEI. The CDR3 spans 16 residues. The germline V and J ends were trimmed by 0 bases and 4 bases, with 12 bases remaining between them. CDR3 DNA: TGTGCCAGCAGTGAAGCGAGGGCGGGGATTAATGAAAAACTGTTTTTT. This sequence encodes CASSEARAGINEKLFF.

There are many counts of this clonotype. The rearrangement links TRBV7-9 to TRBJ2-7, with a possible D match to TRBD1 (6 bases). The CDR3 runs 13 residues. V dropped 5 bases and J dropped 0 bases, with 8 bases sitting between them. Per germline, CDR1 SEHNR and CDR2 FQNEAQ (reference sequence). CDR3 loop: CASSRTDSYEQYF. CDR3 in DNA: TGTGCCAGCAGCCGGACAGACTCCTACGAGCAGTACTTC.

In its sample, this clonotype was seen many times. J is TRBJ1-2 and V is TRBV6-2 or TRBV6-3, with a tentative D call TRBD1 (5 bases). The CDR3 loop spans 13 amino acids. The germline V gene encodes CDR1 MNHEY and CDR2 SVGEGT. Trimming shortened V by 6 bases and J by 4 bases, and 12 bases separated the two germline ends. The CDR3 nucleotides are TGTGCCAGCAGGCAAGGGACGGGCTATGGCTACACCTTC. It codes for CASRQGTGYGYTF.

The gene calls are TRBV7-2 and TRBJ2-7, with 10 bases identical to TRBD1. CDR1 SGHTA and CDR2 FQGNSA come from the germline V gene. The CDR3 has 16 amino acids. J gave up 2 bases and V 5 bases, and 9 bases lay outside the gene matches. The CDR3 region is CASSALPGTGAYEQYF. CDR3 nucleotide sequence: TGTGCCAGCAGCGCCCTTCCCGGGACAGGGGCCTACGAGCAGTACTTC.

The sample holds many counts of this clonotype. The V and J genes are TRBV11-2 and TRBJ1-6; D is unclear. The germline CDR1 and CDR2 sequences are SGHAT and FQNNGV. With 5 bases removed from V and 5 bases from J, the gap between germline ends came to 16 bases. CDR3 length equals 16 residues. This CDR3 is CASSPRFGRDNSPLHF. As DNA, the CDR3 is TGTGCCAGCAGCCCGAGGTTCGGGCGGGATAATTCACCCCTCCACTTT.

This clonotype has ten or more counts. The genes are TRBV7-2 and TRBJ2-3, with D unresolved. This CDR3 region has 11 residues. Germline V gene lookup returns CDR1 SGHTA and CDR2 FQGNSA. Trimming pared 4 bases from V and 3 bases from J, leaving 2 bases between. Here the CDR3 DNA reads TGTGCCAGCAGCTGGACAGATACGCAGTATTTT. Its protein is CASSWTDTQYF.

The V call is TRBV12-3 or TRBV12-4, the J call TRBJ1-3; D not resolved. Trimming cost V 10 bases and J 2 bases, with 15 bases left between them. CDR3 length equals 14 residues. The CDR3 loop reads CANSRQAPGNTIYF. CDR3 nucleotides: TGTGCCAACTCGCGCCAGGCCCCTGGAAACACCATATATTTT.

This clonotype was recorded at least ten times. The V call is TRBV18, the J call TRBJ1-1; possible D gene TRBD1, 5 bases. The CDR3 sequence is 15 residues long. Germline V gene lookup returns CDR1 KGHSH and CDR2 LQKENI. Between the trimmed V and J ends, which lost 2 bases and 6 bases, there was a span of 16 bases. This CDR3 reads CASSPSGRTGAEAFF. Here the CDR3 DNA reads TGTGCCAGCTCACCATCCGGCCGAACGGGGGCTGAAGCTTTCTTT.

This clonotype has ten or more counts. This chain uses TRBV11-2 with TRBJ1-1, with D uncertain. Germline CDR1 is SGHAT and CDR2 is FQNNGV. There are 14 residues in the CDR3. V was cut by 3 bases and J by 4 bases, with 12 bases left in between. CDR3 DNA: TGTGCCAGCAGCTTTGGGAGTTTGGGCACTGAAGCTTTCTTT. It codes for CASSFGSLGTEAFF. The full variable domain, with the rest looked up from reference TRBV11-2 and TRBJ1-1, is EAGVAQSPRYKIIEKRQSVAFWCNPISGHATLYWYQQILGQGPKLLIQFQNNGVVDDSQLPKDRFSAERLKGVDSTLKIQPAKLEDSAVYLCASSFGSLGTEAFFGQGTRLTVV.

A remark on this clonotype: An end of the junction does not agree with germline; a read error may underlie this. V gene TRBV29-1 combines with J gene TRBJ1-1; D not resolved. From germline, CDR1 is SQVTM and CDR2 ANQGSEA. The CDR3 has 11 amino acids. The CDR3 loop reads CGISLNTEAFF. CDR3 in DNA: TGTGGGATATCGTTGAACACTGAAGCTTTCTTT.

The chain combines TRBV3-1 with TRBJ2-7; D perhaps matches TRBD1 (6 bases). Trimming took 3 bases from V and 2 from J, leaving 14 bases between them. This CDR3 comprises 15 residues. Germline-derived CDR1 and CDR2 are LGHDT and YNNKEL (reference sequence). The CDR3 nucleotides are TGTGCCAGCAGCCATTCGGGGCGGACAGCCTACGAGCAGTACTTC. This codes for CASSHSGRTAYEQYF.

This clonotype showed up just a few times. The DNA for the CDR3 is TGTGCCAGCAGTGGGGCGGGACAGGGGACTTTGGGCTCCTACAATGAGCAGTTCTTC. It translates to CASSGAGQGTLGSYNEQFF. V usage is TRBV25-1 and J usage is TRBJ2-1, with TRBD1 identical over 10 bases. The germline V gene encodes CDR1 MGHDK and CDR2 SYGVNS. V dropped 4 bases and J dropped 0; count of bases not matched to a gene: 12. The CDR3 contains 19 residues.

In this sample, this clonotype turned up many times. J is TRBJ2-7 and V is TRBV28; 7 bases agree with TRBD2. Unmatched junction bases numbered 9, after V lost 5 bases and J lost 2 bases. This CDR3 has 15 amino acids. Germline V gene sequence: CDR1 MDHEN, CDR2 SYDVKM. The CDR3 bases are TGTGCCAGCAGTCCTCTGTCTAGCGGACCCTACGAGCAGTACTTC. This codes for CASSPLSSGPYEQYF.

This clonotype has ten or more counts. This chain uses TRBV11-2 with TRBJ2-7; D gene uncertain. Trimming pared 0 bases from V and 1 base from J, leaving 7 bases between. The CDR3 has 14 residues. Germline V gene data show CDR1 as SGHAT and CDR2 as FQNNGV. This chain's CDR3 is CASSLDRVSYEQYF. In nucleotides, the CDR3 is TGTGCCAGCAGCTTAGACCGAGTATCCTACGAGCAGTACTTC.

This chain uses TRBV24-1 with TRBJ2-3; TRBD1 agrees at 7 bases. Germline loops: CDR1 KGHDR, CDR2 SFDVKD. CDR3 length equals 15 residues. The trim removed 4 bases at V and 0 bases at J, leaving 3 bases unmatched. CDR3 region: CATSEGQSSTDTQYF. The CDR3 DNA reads TGTGCCACCAGTGAGGGACAGAGTAGCACAGATACGCAGTATTTT.

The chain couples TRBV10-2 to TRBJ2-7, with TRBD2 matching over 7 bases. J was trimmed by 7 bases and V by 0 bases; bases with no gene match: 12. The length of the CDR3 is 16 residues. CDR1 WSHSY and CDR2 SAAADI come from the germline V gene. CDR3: CASSESNRRERREQYF. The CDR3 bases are TGCGCCAGCAGTGAGTCGAACCGGCGGGAGCGGCGGGAGCAGTACTTC.

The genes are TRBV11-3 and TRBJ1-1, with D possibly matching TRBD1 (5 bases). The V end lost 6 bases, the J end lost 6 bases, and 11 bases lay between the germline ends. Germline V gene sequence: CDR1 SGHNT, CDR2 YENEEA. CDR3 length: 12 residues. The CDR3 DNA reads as TGTGCCAGCAGTTTTACAGGAGCTGAAGCTTTCTTT. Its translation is CASSFTGAEAFF.

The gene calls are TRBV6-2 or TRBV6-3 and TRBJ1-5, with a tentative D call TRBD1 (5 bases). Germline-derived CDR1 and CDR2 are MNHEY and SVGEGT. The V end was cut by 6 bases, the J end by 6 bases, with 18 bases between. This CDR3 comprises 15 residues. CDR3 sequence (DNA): TGTGCCAGCAGACAGTCCGGGGGGAGGGGTCAGCCCCAGCATTTT. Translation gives CASRQSGGRGQPQHF.

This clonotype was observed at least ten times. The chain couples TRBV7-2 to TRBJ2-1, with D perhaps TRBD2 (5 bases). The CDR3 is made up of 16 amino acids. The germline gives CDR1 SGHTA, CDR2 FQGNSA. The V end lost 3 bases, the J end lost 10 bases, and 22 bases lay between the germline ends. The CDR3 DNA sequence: TGTGCCAGCAGCTTGGGTCCCAGGCCGCAGAGGGTCGAGCAGTTCTTC. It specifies CASSLGPRPQRVEQFF.

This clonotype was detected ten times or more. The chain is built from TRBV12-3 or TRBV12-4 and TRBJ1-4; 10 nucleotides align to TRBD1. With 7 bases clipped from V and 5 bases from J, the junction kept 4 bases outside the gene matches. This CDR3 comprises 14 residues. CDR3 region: CASKDRGQNEKLFF. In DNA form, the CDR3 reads TGTGCCAGCAAAGACAGGGGGCAGAATGAAAAACTGTTTTTT.

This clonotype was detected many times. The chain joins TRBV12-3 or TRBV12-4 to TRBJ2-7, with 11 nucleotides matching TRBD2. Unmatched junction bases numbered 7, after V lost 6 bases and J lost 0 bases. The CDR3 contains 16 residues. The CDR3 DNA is TGTGCCAGCAGCCCTACTAGCGGGGGCCTCTCCTACGAGCAGTACTTC. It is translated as CASSPTSGGLSYEQYF.

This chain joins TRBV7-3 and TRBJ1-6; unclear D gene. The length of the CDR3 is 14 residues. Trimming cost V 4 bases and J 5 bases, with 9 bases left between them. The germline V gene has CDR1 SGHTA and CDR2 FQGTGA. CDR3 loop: CASSWEGHNSPLHF. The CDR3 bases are TGTGCCAGCAGCTGGGAAGGGCATAATTCACCCCTCCACTTT.

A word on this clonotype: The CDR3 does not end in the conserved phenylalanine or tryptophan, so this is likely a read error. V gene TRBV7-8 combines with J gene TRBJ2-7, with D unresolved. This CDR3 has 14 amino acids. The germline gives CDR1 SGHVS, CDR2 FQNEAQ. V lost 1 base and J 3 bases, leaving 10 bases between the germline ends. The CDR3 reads CASSLVEGNYEQYL. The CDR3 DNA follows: TGTGCCAGCAGCTTAGTGGAAGGGAACTACGAGCAGTACTTA.

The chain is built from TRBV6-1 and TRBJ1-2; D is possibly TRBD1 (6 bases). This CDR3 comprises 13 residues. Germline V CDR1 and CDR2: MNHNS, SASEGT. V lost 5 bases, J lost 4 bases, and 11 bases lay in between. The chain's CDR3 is CASSRQASYGYTF. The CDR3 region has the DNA TGTGCCAGCAGTCGACAGGCGTCCTATGGCTACACCTTC.

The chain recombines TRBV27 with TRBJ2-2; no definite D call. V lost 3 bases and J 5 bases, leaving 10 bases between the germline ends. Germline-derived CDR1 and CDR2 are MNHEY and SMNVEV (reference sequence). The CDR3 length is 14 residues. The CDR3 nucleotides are TGTGCCAGCAGTTTTTCGAGGCGTACCGGGGAGCTGTTTTTT. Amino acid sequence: CASSFSRRTGELFF.

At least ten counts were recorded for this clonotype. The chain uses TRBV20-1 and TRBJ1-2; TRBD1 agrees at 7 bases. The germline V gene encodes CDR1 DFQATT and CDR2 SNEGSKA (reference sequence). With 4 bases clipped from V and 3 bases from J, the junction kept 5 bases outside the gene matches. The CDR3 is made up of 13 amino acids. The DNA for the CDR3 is TGCAGTGCTAAAGGGACAGCTCACTATGGCTACACCTTC. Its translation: CSAKGTAHYGYTF.